A selection of T cell receptor beta chains follows, all from one sample in a study of blood T cell repertoires in COVID-19. Repertoires were generated with immunoSEQ multiplex PCR, while TCRdb's copy carries only in-frame clones and drops some. The sample holds about 180,000 clones, 70% to 90% seen once. Sequenced input: peripheral blood. These receptors originate from a middle-aged man with active or convalescent COVID-19. Both conserved end residues are part of each CDR3. The order of the fields is V gene, J gene, CDR3 length, clone size, D gene, CDR3 DNA, CDR3 protein. A D gene is named only where the DNA matches it firmly. Clone size appears in some rows only: once, few, many, or a class for an expanded clone.

>TRBV21-1|TRBJ1-1|15|-|-
TGTGCCAGCCCACAATCGGGACAGACGAACACTGAAGCTTTCTTT
CASPQSGQTNTEAFF
>TRBV2|TRBJ2-5|13|-|TRBD1
TGTGCCAGCAGTGGGGGACAGCAAGAGACCCAGTACTTC
CASSGGQQETQYF
>TRBV12-3/TRBV12-4|TRBJ2-7|12|-|-
TGTGCCAGCAGTTTATTCCCATACGAGCAGTACTTC
CASSLFPYEQYF
>TRBV6-2/TRBV6-3|TRBJ1-3|15|-|-
TGTGCCAGCAGTCGAACAGATACCTCTGGAAACACCATATATTTT
CASSRTDTSGNTIYF
>TRBV24-1|TRBJ2-5|15|-|TRBD1
TGTGCCACCAGTGCCCCCGGGACAGGGCTGGAGACCCAGTACTTC
CATSAPGTGLETQYF
>TRBV19|TRBJ1-5|15|-|TRBD1
TGTGCCAGTAGTATAGGTCAGGGGGCCAATCAGCCCCAGCATTTT
CASSIGQGANQPQHF
>TRBV15|TRBJ1-1|16|-|-
TGTGCCACCAGCAGAGATCGTGTCGGGTTTAACACTGAAGCTTTCTTT
CATSRDRVGFNTEAFF
>TRBV3-1/TRBV3-2|TRBJ1-4|14|-|TRBD1
TGTGCCAGCAGCCAGCAGGGGGCAGGTGAAAAACTGTTTTTT
CASSQQGAGEKLFF
>TRBV6-4|TRBJ2-2|13|-|-
TGTGCCAGCAGCTCTTCGGGCACCGGGGAGCTGTTTTTT
CASSSSGTGELFF
>TRBV24-1|TRBJ1-2|15|-|TRBD1
TGTGCCACCAGTGATTCAACAGGGGGCTACTATGGCTACACCTTC
CATSDSTGGYYGYTF
>TRBV7-9|TRBJ1-1|17|-|-
TGTGCCAGCAGCTTAGGGGGAGCAGGGGCCCTGAACACTGAAGCTTTCTTT
CASSLGGAGALNTEAFF
>TRBV24-1|TRBJ1-2|15|-|TRBD1
TGTGCCACCAGTGATTCGGGACAGGGTAACTATGGCTACACCTTC
CATSDSGQGNYGYTF
>TRBV9|TRBJ1-2|13|-|TRBD1
TGTGCCAGCAGCGGACAGGGGGCGCCAGGCTACACCTTC
CASSGQGAPGYTF
>TRBV29-1|TRBJ2-1|10|-|-
TGCAGCGTTGAATTCAGGGTACAGTTCTTC
CSVEFRVQFF
>TRBV3-1/TRBV3-2|TRBJ1-1|13|-|-
TGTGCCAGCAGCCAAGGGACGCCAGGGGAAGCTTTCTTT
CASSQGTPGEAFF
>TRBV5-1|TRBJ2-5|16|-|-
TGCGCCAGCAGTGGCCAAGCAGGGGTTACTAGGGAGACCCAGTACTTC
CASSGQAGVTRETQYF
>TRBV5-1|TRBJ2-7|13|-|-
TGCGCCAGCACCCTCCTCGAAGGAGGGGAGCAGTACTTC
CASTLLEGGEQYF
>TRBV13|TRBJ1-5|16|-|-
TGTGCCAGCAGCTTAGAGTCCCGGGGGGGCGGTCAGCCCCAGCATTTT
CASSLESRGGGQPQHF
>TRBV6-5|TRBJ2-7|12|-|-
TGTGCCAGCAGGAGCGGGACAAACGAGCAGTACTTC
CASRSGTNEQYF
>TRBV12-3/TRBV12-4|TRBJ2-3|12|-|-
TGTGCCAGCAGTTTATCCAGGGATACGCAGTATTTT
CASSLSRDTQYF
>TRBV15|TRBJ2-1|13|few|TRBD2
TGTGCCACCAAAAGCGGGACTATCAATGAGCAGTTCTTC
CATKSGTINEQFF
>TRBV30|TRBJ1-5|16|-|TRBD1
TGTGCCTGGAGAGACCGACAGGGGAGTAGCAATCAGCCCCAGCATTTT
CAWRDRQGSSNQPQHF
>TRBV9|TRBJ1-5|14|-|TRBD1
TGTGCCAGCACGGACAGGGAGGGCAATCAGCCCCAGCATTTT
CASTDREGNQPQHF
>TRBV7-9|TRBJ2-7|16|-|TRBD2
TGTGCCAGCAGGGGGGTCGGTAGCGGGGAGGACTACGAGCAGTACTTC
CASRGVGSGEDYEQYF
>TRBV18|TRBJ2-3|15|-|TRBD1
TGTGCCAGCTCCCCGGGACAGACGAGCACAGATACGCAGTATTTT
CASSPGQTSTDTQYF
>TRBV24-1|TRBJ2-2|15|-|-
TGTGCCACCAGTGAACCCGGAGGAAACGCCGGGGAGCTGTTTTTT
CATSEPGGNAGELFF
>TRBV10-3|TRBJ1-1|15|-|TRBD1
TGTGCCATCAGTGAGAAGGGCCACAGGGGCACTGAAGCTTTCTTT
CAISEKGHRGTEAFF
>TRBV5-1|TRBJ2-3|15|-|-
TGCGCCAGCAGCTTGACAGGCTCTAGCACAGATACGCAGTATTTT
CASSLTGSSTDTQYF
>TRBV7-7|TRBJ2-1|16|few|-
TGTGCCAGCAGCTTAGGTAGCGGTAGCTCCTACAATGAGCAGTTCTTC
CASSLGSGSSYNEQFF
>TRBV6-1|TRBJ2-7|15|few|TRBD1
TGTGCCAGCAGTGAAGCTAGCACAGGGGGCTACGAGCAGTACTTC
CASSEASTGGYEQYF
>TRBV5-1|TRBJ1-1|13|-|-
TGCGCCAGCAGCTTTGGACAGTACACTGAAGCTTTCTTT
CASSFGQYTEAFF
>TRBV7-9|TRBJ1-2|13|-|-
TGTGCCAGCAGCCTCGGGAGGGACTATGGCTACACCTTC
CASSLGRDYGYTF
>TRBV25-1|TRBJ1-5|14|-|TRBD1
TGTGCCAGCAGGGGACAGGGTAGCAATCAGCCCCAGCATTTT
CASRGQGSNQPQHF
>TRBV5-6|TRBJ2-7|12|-|-
TGTGCCAGCAGCTTGACATTCCACGAGCAGTACTTC
CASSLTFHEQYF
>TRBV7-3|TRBJ2-7|14|-|-
TGTGCCAGCAGCCCAAGCCCCCACTCCTACGAGCAGTACTTC
CASSPSPHSYEQYF
>TRBV28|TRBJ2-7|13|once|-
TGTGCCAGCAGTTTGGCCACATCCTACGAGCAGTACTTC
CASSLATSYEQYF
>TRBV6-1|TRBJ1-2|15|-|TRBD1
TGTGCCAGCAGTGAAGTTGGACAGGGGAATTATGGCTACACCTTC
CASSEVGQGNYGYTF
>TRBV9|TRBJ2-3|14|-|-
TGTGCCAGCAGCGTAGCTTCCTATACAGATACGCAGTATTTT
CASSVASYTDTQYF
>TRBV9|TRBJ2-7|14|-|TRBD1
TGTGCCAGCAGCCCTCGGACAGGCTCCTACGAGCAGTACTTC
CASSPRTGSYEQYF
>TRBV15|TRBJ1-4|15|-|-
TGTGCCACCTCAAAGACAGCCTTGGATAATGAAAAACTGTTTTTT
CATSKTALDNEKLFF
>TRBV29-1|TRBJ2-7|15|-|TRBD2
TGCAGCGTAGTAATCCCTAGCGGGAACACCTACGAGCAGTACTTC
CSVVIPSGNTYEQYF
>TRBV5-1|TRBJ1-1|14|-|-
TGCGCCAGCAGCTCTAGGCAGAGTAACACTGAAGCTTTCTTT
CASSSRQSNTEAFF
>TRBV13|TRBJ1-6|14|-|TRBD1
TGTGCCAGCAGTACACAGGGGTATAATTCACCCCTCCACTTT
CASSTQGYNSPLHF
>TRBV27|TRBJ2-1|17|-|TRBD1
TGTGCCAGCAGTTTATACACAGGGGGTAAGGGATACAATGAGCAGTTCTTC
CASSLYTGGKGYNEQFF
>TRBV27|TRBJ2-5|14|once|TRBD1
TGTGCCAGCAGTTTAGGACAGGGTGGGAAGACCCAGTACTTC
CASSLGQGGKTQYF
>TRBV27|TRBJ2-7|13|-|-
TGTGCCAGCAGTTTGGAGGGTCCCTACGAGCAGTACTTC
CASSLEGPYEQYF
>TRBV5-1|TRBJ2-5|15|-|TRBD2
TGCGCCAGCAGCCCTGACGTTGCGGGGGTAGAGACCCAGTACTTC
CASSPDVAGVETQYF
>TRBV5-1|TRBJ2-7|15|-|-
TGCGCCAGCAGCTTTGAAATCACAGGGTCCTACGAGCAGTACTTC
CASSFEITGSYEQYF
>TRBV6-7|TRBJ2-3|12|-|-
TGTGCCAGCAGCCCCTTGTTAGATACGCAGTATTTT
CASSPLLDTQYF
>TRBV19|TRBJ2-1|12|-|-
TGTGCCAGTAGTCTCCCGGTGGGGGGGCAGTTCTTC
CASSLPVGGQFF
>TRBV7-2|TRBJ1-3|15|-|-
TGTGCCAGCAGCTTTTCAGGAGGCTCTGGAAACACCATATATTTT
CASSFSGGSGNTIYF
>TRBV6-5|TRBJ2-2|13|-|-
TGTGCCAGCTCCCGACAGCAGACCGGGGAGCTGTTTTTT
CASSRQQTGELFF
>TRBV4-2|TRBJ1-5|16|-|-
TGTGCCAGCAGCCAAGTCGAGGAGACCAACAATCAGCCCCAGCATTTT
CASSQVEETNNQPQHF
>TRBV11-2|TRBJ1-4|15|-|TRBD1
TGTGCCAGCAGCTTAGGCTACAGGGGCGGTGAAAAACTGTTTTTT
CASSLGYRGGEKLFF
>TRBV14|TRBJ1-6|16|-|-
TGTGCCAGCAGCCATCCACGGGGGGCTCGGCGTTCACCCCTCCACTTT
CASSHPRGARRSPLHF
>TRBV14|TRBJ1-2|13|-|-
TGTGCCAGCAGCCAAGCACGGGGAGGGGGCTACACCTTC
CASSQARGGGYTF